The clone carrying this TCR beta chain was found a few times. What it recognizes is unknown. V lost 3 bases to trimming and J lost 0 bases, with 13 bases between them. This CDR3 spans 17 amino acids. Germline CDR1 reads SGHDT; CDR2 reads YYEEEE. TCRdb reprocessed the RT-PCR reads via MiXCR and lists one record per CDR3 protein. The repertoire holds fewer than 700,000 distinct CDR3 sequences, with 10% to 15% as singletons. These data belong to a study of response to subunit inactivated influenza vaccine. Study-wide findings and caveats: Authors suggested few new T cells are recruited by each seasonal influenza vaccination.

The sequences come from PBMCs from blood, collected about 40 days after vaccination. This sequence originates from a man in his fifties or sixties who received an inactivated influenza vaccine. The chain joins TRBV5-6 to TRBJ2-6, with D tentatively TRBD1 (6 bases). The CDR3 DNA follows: TGTGCCAGCAGCTACGGACAGCCGACCTCTGGGGCCAACGTCCTGACTTTC. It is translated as CASSYGQPTSGANVLTF.